The 26 T cell receptor beta chains presented below share a single source sample, sequenced in a study of response to subunit inactivated influenza vaccine. Using its own MiXCR run on the RT-PCR reads, TCRdb lists one record per CDR3 protein. The data show 200,000 to 300,000 distinct CDR3 sequences, approximately 12% seen once. Sequences were derived from non-naive T cells sorted from PBMCs, sampled roughly 2 weeks before vaccination. The source of these receptors is a man aged 50-59 years who received an inactivated influenza vaccine.

Concerning this clonotype: A clone one base away is much larger, so this may be a read error. V usage is TRBV20-1 and J usage is TRBJ2-5; D may be TRBD2 (6 bases). Germline V lookup: CDR1 DFQATT, CDR2 SNEGSKA (reference sequence). Trimming left V 1 base short and J 6 bases short, with 12 bases between. This CDR3 comprises 13 residues. The CDR3 DNA reads TGCAGTGCTAGAGTCGGGACTCAGAAGACCCAGTACTTC. Protein: CSARVGTQKTQYF.

This clonotype has just a few counts. This chain links TRBV10-2 with TRBJ2-1; 9 bases align to TRBD1. Looked up from germline, CDR1 is WSHSY and CDR2 is SAAADI. The CDR3 has 15 residues. With V trimmed by 6 bases and J by 7 bases, 10 bases remained unmatched. The CDR3 DNA is TGCGCCAGCAGGCAGACAGGGGGAGGGGGTAATGAGCAGTTCTTC. Protein: CASRQTGGGGNEQFF.

J is TRBJ2-1 and V is TRBV4-3; TRBD1 might be the D (5 bases). The V and J ends lost 0 bases and 12 bases respectively, with 12 bases between them. Germline values: CDR1 LGHNA, CDR2 YSLEER. This CDR3 spans 13 amino acids. The CDR3: CASSQDVIRGQFF. Here the CDR3 DNA reads TGCGCCAGCAGCCAAGATGTTATAAGGGGGCAGTTCTTC.

The chain is built from TRBV20-1 and TRBJ1-6, with D unresolved. CDR1 is DFQATT, CDR2 SNEGSKA, per germline (reference sequence). V shed 0 bases and J shed 0 bases, with 6 bases lying between them. CDR3 length equals 15 residues. CDR3 DNA: TGCAGTGCTAGAGAGGGGAGCTCCTATAATTCACCCCTCCACTTT. The encoded protein is CSAREGSSYNSPLHF.

This clonotype was seen a few times. The chain is built from TRBV4-1 and TRBJ1-2; no clear D gene. The CDR3 has 15 amino acids. V lost 0 bases and J 7 bases, leaving 15 bases between the germline ends. Germline V CDR1 and CDR2: MGHRA, YSYEKL. The CDR3 is CASSQDVAQSFGYTF. CDR3 sequence (DNA): TGCGCCAGCAGCCAAGATGTCGCGCAGTCTTTTGGCTACACCTTC.

The genes are TRBV6-6 and TRBJ1-1; the D is unclear. The CDR3 has 12 residues. Trimming pared 4 bases from V and 3 bases from J, leaving 6 bases between. Germline lookup yields CDR1 MNHNY and CDR2 SVGAGI (reference sequence). The CDR3, as DNA: TGTGCCAGCAGTTCAGTTGACACTGAAGCTTTCTTT. It codes for CASSSVDTEAFF.

There are many counts of this clonotype. The chain couples TRBV28 to TRBJ2-3; 10 bases align to TRBD1. Germline V gives CDR1 MDHEN, CDR2 SYDVKM. V lost 4 bases and J lost 1; bases outside the gene matches: 8. CDR3 length equals 17 residues. The CDR3 DNA sequence: TGTGCCAGCAGTTATCCCCGGGACAGGGGTCGCACAGATACGCAGTATTTT. This codes for CASSYPRDRGRTDTQYF.

In its sample, this clonotype was seen a few times. The junction departs from the called germline gene at one end, perhaps through a read error. DNA of the CDR3: TGTGCCAGCACGAAAGCCACACCGGGACAGGGGGACTTC. It specifies CASTKATPGQGDF. This rearrangement joins TRBV2 to TRBJ2-7, with 11 bases fitting TRBD1. Germline V gives CDR1 SNHLY, CDR2 FYNNEI. This CDR3 comprises 13 residues. Variable domain in full (rest from reference TRBV2 and TRBJ2-7): EPEVTQTPSHQVTQMGQEVILRCVPISNHLYFYWYRQILGQKVEFLVSFYNNEISEKSEIFDDQFSVERPDGSNFTLKIRSTKLEDSAMYFCASTKATPGQGDFGPGTRLTVT.

This clonotype was counted at least ten times. The chain uses TRBV12-3 or TRBV12-4 and TRBJ2-3, with TRBD2 identical over 14 bases. With 6 bases clipped from V and 1 base from J, the junction kept 9 bases outside the gene matches. CDR3 length: 18 residues. The CDR3 DNA is TGTGCCAGCAGCAAGCGACTAGCGGGGGGGCCGGGCACAGATACGCAGTATTTT. Its protein product is CASSKRLAGGPGTDTQYF.

This clonotype was counted ten times or more. This chain uses TRBV20-1 with TRBJ2-2; no clear D gene. This CDR3 contains 14 residues. V lost 3 bases to trimming and J lost 6 bases, with 14 bases between them. The germline V gene encodes CDR1 DFQATT and CDR2 SNEGSKA (reference sequence). CDR3 loop: CSARRQFASGELFF. CDR3 bases: TGCAGTGCTAGGAGGCAGTTCGCATCCGGGGAGCTGTTTTTT.

The rearrangement links TRBV5-1 to TRBJ2-7, with 9 nucleotides matching TRBD1. The junction had 5 bases not matched to a gene; V was cut back by 1 base and J by 6 bases. This CDR3 has 14 amino acids. CDR1 is SGHRS, CDR2 YFSETQ, per germline. CDR3 sequence: CASSLRPTGGEQYF. The CDR3 region has the DNA TGCGCCAGCAGCTTGCGGCCGACAGGGGGCGAGCAGTACTTC.

This clonotype was picked up many times. This chain joins TRBV5-1 and TRBJ2-5, with 8 positions matching TRBD1. Germline CDR1 is SGHRS and CDR2 is YFSETQ. The CDR3 contains 14 residues. Unmatched junction bases numbered 5, after V lost 4 bases and J lost 3 bases. The CDR3 DNA is TGCGCCAGCAGCCGACGGACAGGGAAAGAGACCCAGTACTTC. Its translation: CASSRRTGKETQYF. Based on the CDR3 plus reference TRBV5-1 and TRBJ2-5, the full variable domain is KAGVTQTPRYLIKTRGQQVTLSCSPISGHRSVSWYQQTPGQGLQFLFEYFSETQRNKGNFPGRFSGRQFSNSRSEMNVSTLELGDSALYLCASSRRTGKETQYFGPGTRLLVL.

The chain joins TRBV25-1 to TRBJ1-2; no firm D call. V was trimmed by 2 bases and J by 6 bases, leaving 13 bases between them. Germline CDR1 reads MGHDK; CDR2 reads SYGVNS. CDR3 length: 14 amino acids. The CDR3 DNA sequence: TGTGCCAGCAGTGAAATCAACACGGATGATGGCTACACCTTC. This sequence encodes CASSEINTDDGYTF.

This clonotype was observed at least ten times. V usage is TRBV18 and J usage is TRBJ1-6; D call uncertain. Germline V CDR1 and CDR2: KGHSH, LQKENI. The length of the CDR3 is 16 residues. Trimming removed 3 bases at V and 5 bases at J, with 14 bases between. The CDR3 DNA follows: TGTGCCAGCTCACCCTACGGGCCCCGGGATAATTCACCCCTCCACTTT. It translates to CASSPYGPRDNSPLHF.

The chain couples TRBV7-2 to TRBJ1-6; no clear D. Germline CDR1 SGHTA, CDR2 FQGNSA. The CDR3 is made up of 15 amino acids. V lost 4 bases and J 0 bases, leaving 7 bases between the germline ends. This CDR3 is CASSSQSSYNSPLHF. In nucleotides, the CDR3 is TGTGCCAGCAGCTCCCAGAGCTCCTATAATTCACCCCTCCACTTT.

The V and J genes are TRBV28 and TRBJ1-1; unclear D gene. There are 15 residues in the CDR3. Germline loops: CDR1 MDHEN, CDR2 SYDVKM. The V gene lost 3 bases and the J gene lost 5 bases, with 16 bases spanning the gap. For the CDR3, the DNA is TGTGCCAGCAGTTTTCCCTGGCCCGGGGAAACTGAAGCTTTCTTT. Amino acid sequence: CASSFPWPGETEAFF.

The chain carries TRBV27 and TRBJ2-1; 11 bases fit TRBD2. The CDR3 is 19 residues long. V was clipped by 4 bases and J by 0 bases; unmatched bases: 11. CDR1 is MNHEY, CDR2 SMNVEV, per germline (reference sequence). This CDR3 reads CASSSLPASGGSSYNEQFF. For the CDR3, the DNA is TGTGCCAGCAGTTCTCTCCCCGCTAGCGGGGGGTCCTCCTACAATGAGCAGTTCTTC.

At least ten counts were recorded for this clonotype. The chain links TRBV2 to TRBJ1-2, with D possibly TRBD1 on 5 matching bases. Looked up from germline, CDR1 is SNHLY and CDR2 is FYNNEI. This CDR3 has 14 amino acids. Deletions cut 2 bases from V and 6 bases from J, with 13 bases between. The CDR3 nucleotides read TGTGCCAGCAGTGAAAGGCAGGGCGGCAATGGCTACACCTTC. Translation gives CASSERQGGNGYTF.

This clonotype was detected many times. The V and J genes are TRBV18 and TRBJ2-7; D is undetermined. Between the trimmed V and J ends, which lost 3 bases and 3 bases, there was a span of 6 bases. This CDR3 is 12 amino acids long. Germline V lookup: CDR1 KGHSH, CDR2 LQKENI. The CDR3 is CASSPEFYEQYF. For the CDR3, the DNA is TGTGCCAGCTCACCCGAGTTCTACGAGCAGTACTTC.

This clonotype was seen repeatedly, ten times or more. The rearrangement uses TRBV18 and TRBJ2-5; possibly TRBD1 or TRBD2 for D (5 bases each). The V and J ends lost 3 bases and 5 bases respectively, with 10 bases between them. CDR3 length equals 13 residues. Germline V CDR1 and CDR2: KGHSH, LQKENI. The CDR3 spells CASSPGTGETQYF. CDR3 DNA: TGTGCCAGCTCACCCGGGACCGGCGAGACCCAGTACTTC.

J is TRBJ2-1 and V is TRBV5-4; D possibly corresponds to TRBD2 (5 bases). Trimming took off 0 bases at V and 9 bases at J, with 10 bases between the two ends. The germline CDR1 and CDR2 sequences are SGHNT and YYREEE (reference sequence). This CDR3 contains 13 residues. CDR3 coding DNA: TGTGCCAGCAGCTTGGTCTCCCGGGGTGAGCAGTTCTTC. Translating it yields CASSLVSRGEQFF.

The chain couples TRBV7-9 to TRBJ2-1; D remains ambiguous. The V gene's germline CDR1 is SEHNR and CDR2 FQNEAQ (reference sequence). The CDR3 spans 15 residues. The germline V and J ends were trimmed by 4 bases and 0 bases, with 10 bases remaining between them. The CDR3 coding sequence is TGTGCCAGCAGCTCATTTAAGGACTCCTACAATGAGCAGTTCTTC. Translating it yields CASSSFKDSYNEQFF.

This clonotype occurred many times. The chain uses TRBV7-8 and TRBJ2-2; D not certain. The germline V gene encodes CDR1 SGHVS and CDR2 FQNEAQ. The V end was cut by 0 bases, the J end by 7 bases, with 3 bases between. CDR3 length: 12 amino acids. This CDR3 is CASSLAHGELFF. CDR3 bases: TGTGCCAGCAGCTTAGCACACGGGGAGCTGTTTTTT.

The V and J genes are TRBV12-3 or TRBV12-4 and TRBJ1-1; no clear D gene. CDR3 length: 17 residues. V was shortened by 3 bases and J by 2 bases, with 19 bases between the two germline ends. The CDR3 DNA follows: TGTGCCAGCAGTTTCTTATCTGCCGGACTGTATAACACTGAAGCTTTCTTT. The encoded protein is CASSFLSAGLYNTEAFF.

This clonotype was seen a few times. V and J are TRBV12-3 or TRBV12-4 and TRBJ2-1, with TRBD2 matching 12 bases. V dropped 1 base and J dropped 8; count of bases not matched to a gene: 3. CDR3 length equals 15 residues. The CDR3: CASSLGLAGVDEQFF. CDR3 nucleotide sequence: TGTGCCAGCAGTTTAGGACTAGCGGGAGTCGATGAGCAGTTCTTC.

The CDR3 nucleotides read TGCAGTGGGGAGGGACTAGCGGGAGCGGATACGCAGTATTTT. Its protein is CSGEGLAGADTQYF. The chain recombines TRBV20-1 with TRBJ2-3, with 14 bases lining up with TRBD2. Germline CDR1 reads DFQATT; CDR2 reads SNEGSKA (reference sequence). This CDR3 is built from 14 residues. J lost 6 bases, V lost 7 bases, and 6 bases had no gene match.